The 24 T cell receptor beta chains presented below share a single source sample, sequenced in a study of CD8+ T cells in alopecia areata. cDNA reverse transcribed from extracted RNA served as the sequencing template. Libraries were prepared by immunoSEQ multiplex PCR; TCRdb keeps only in-frame clonotypes and omits some of them. The table records about 180,000 clones, about 66% of them present only once. The sequences come from CD8+ T cells sorted from blood, collected at week 0. The receptors originated from a human donor with alopecia areata.

The rearrangement uses TRBV10-3 and TRBJ2-7; D remains unclear. Germline values: CDR1 ENHRY, CDR2 SYGVKD. Trimming cost V 2 bases and J 0 bases, with 5 bases left between them. The CDR3 has 13 amino acids. The CDR3 reads CAISERGSYEQYF. In DNA, the CDR3 is TGTGCCATCAGTGAGAGAGGCTCCTACGAGCAGTACTTC.

The rearrangement links TRBV7-2 to TRBJ2-5; 10 bases are shared with TRBD1. The ends lost 5 bases at V and 3 bases at J; junction bases unmatched: 3. The CDR3 covers 14 residues. Germline CDR1 reads SGHTA; CDR2 reads FQGNSA. The CDR3 nucleotides read TGTGCCAGCAGCCCGGGACAGGGGAAAGAGACCCAGTACTTC. This codes for CASSPGQGKETQYF.

This clone was observed a few times. V and J are TRBV30 and TRBJ1-5; no clear D gene. Germline V lookup: CDR1 GTSNPN, CDR2 SVGIG (reference sequence). With 3 bases removed from V and 5 bases from J, the gap between germline ends came to 8 bases. CDR3 length: 12 residues. CDR3 sequence (DNA): TGTGCCTGGAGCTCGGTTGATCAGCCCCAGCATTTT. Translation gives CAWSSVDQPQHF.

This clone was counted only a few times. The V gene is TRBV9, the J gene TRBJ1-6; D gene uncertain. V was cut by 0 bases and J by 5 bases, with 9 bases left in between. The CDR3 is made up of 15 amino acids. Germline CDR1 and CDR2: SGDLS and YYNGEE. CDR3 in amino acids: CASSVEGGNNSPLHF. The CDR3 region has the DNA TGTGCCAGCAGCGTAGAAGGAGGGAATAATTCACCCCTCCACTTT. The whole variable domain, remainder taken from reference TRBV9 and TRBJ1-6, is DSGVTQTPKHLITATGQRVTLRCSPRSGDLSVYWYQQSLDQGLQFLIQYYNGEERAKGNILERFSAQQFPDLHSELNLSSLELGDSALYFCASSVEGGNNSPLHFGNGTRLTVT.

This clone came up a few times. The chain links TRBV2 to TRBJ2-1; D is undetermined. The germline V gene has CDR1 SNHLY and CDR2 FYNNEI. This CDR3 region has 14 residues. Trimming stripped 3 bases from V and 8 bases from J, with 14 bases between. The CDR3 sequence: CASSEKGPPHEQFF. The CDR3 DNA reads as TGTGCCAGCAGTGAGAAGGGCCCCCCTCATGAGCAGTTCTTC.

The CDR3 region is CSVTEDEKLFF. The CDR3 coding sequence is TGCAGCGTTACCGAGGATGAAAAACTGTTTTTT. This rearrangement joins TRBV29-1 to TRBJ1-4; D not resolved. Trimming left V 5 bases short and J 6 bases short, with 7 bases between. The germline V gene has CDR1 SQVTM and CDR2 ANQGSEA. The CDR3 covers 11 residues.

V gene TRBV27 combines with J gene TRBJ2-3; TRBD2 might be the D (5 bases). Trimming took off 2 bases at V and 2 bases at J, with 11 bases between the two ends. The CDR3 runs 15 residues. Germline V gene sequence: CDR1 MNHEY, CDR2 SMNVEV (reference sequence). The CDR3 region is CASSLEGSHTDTQYF. Written as DNA, the CDR3 is TGTGCCAGCAGTTTAGAGGGCAGCCACACAGATACGCAGTATTTT.

This clone was recorded once. The V call is TRBV7-9, the J call TRBJ2-7; TRBD1 agrees at 11 bases. The CDR3 length is 13 residues. V gave up 8 bases and J gave up 3 bases; unmatched junction bases: 3. Germline lookup yields CDR1 SEHNR and CDR2 FQNEAQ (reference sequence). The CDR3 nucleotides read TGTGCCAGCTCGGGACAGGGGGGCTACGAGCAGTACTTC. Translation: CASSGQGGYEQYF.

J is TRBJ1-2 and V is TRBV9, with D perhaps matching TRBD1 (6 bases). Trimming took 3 bases from V and 6 from J, leaving 12 bases between them. The CDR3 consists of 13 residues. Germline CDR1 is SGDLS and CDR2 is YYNGEE. DNA for the CDR3: TGTGCCAGCAGCGCCCCGAAGGGGGATGGCTACACCTTC. This gives the protein CASSAPKGDGYTF.

The rearrangement joins TRBV29-1 to TRBJ2-2, with 9 nucleotides matching TRBD2. V dropped 4 bases and J dropped 3; count of bases not matched to a gene: 9. The CDR3 loop spans 16 amino acids. In germline, CDR1 is SQVTM, CDR2 ANQGSEA. The CDR3 region has the DNA TGCAGCGTTGCGATCTGGACTAGCGTGGACACCGGGGAGCTGTTTTTT. It yields the protein CSVAIWTSVDTGELFF.

J is TRBJ1-2 and V is TRBV13, with a weak D call TRBD1 (5 bases). Germline CDR1 reads PRHDT; CDR2 reads FYEKMQ (reference sequence). V was shortened by 0 bases and J by 8 bases, with 13 bases between the two germline ends. CDR3 size: 14 residues. The CDR3 loop reads CASSLGQGLRGYTF. In nucleotides, the CDR3 is TGTGCCAGCAGCTTAGGGCAGGGCCTTCGGGGCTACACCTTC.

This clone was seen a few times. This chain links TRBV4-1 with TRBJ1-4; 7 positions agree with TRBD1. With V trimmed by 7 bases and J by 5 bases, 7 bases remained unmatched. The germline gives CDR1 MGHRA, CDR2 YSYEKL. The CDR3 is 14 residues long. The CDR3 reads CASKPGQRNEKLFF. The CDR3 nucleotides read TGCGCCAGCAAGCCGGGACAGCGGAATGAAAAACTGTTTTTT.

The chain combines TRBV7-9 with TRBJ1-2, with TRBD1 matching 9 bases. Germline lookup yields CDR1 SEHNR and CDR2 FQNEAQ (reference sequence). With V trimmed by 1 base and J by 7 bases, 7 bases remained unmatched. The CDR3 is made up of 15 amino acids. CDR3 amino acids: CASSLVGQGHGGYTF. The CDR3, as DNA: TGTGCCAGCAGCTTAGTGGGACAGGGTCACGGTGGCTACACCTTC.

The rearrangement links TRBV29-1 to TRBJ1-2, with TRBD1 matching 8 bases. Germline CDR1 reads SQVTM; CDR2 reads ANQGSEA. The ends lost 4 bases at V and 7 bases at J; junction bases unmatched: 8. The CDR3 contains 13 residues. The CDR3 DNA sequence: TGCAGCGTTGTGGGGCAGGGGGCAGTTGGCTACACCTTC. This codes for CSVVGQGAVGYTF. Full variable domain (missing parts from reference TRBV29-1 and TRBJ1-2): SAVISQKPSRDICQRGTSLTIQCQVDSQVTMMFWYRQQPGQSLTLIATANQGSEATYESGFVIDKFPISRPNLTFSTLTVSNMSPEDSSIYLCSVVGQGAVGYTFGSGTRLTVV.

V usage is TRBV23-1 and J usage is TRBJ1-5; D call uncertain. TRBV23-1 belongs to the ORF category, with a function that is uncertain. Trimming removed 0 bases from V and 3 bases from J, with 12 bases in between. The CDR3 loop spans 16 amino acids. Here the CDR3 DNA reads TGCGCCAGCAGTCAATCATTAAGCGGGTCCAATCAGCCCCAGCATTTT. Amino acid sequence: CASSQSLSGSNQPQHF.

The table lists this clone with a few counts. The chain recombines TRBV27 with TRBJ2-5; 7 nucleotides match TRBD2. Trimming removed 9 bases from V and 7 bases from J; junction bases left unmatched: 5. CDR1 is MNHEY, CDR2 SMNVEV, per germline (reference sequence). The CDR3 extends over 11 amino acids. The CDR3: CASLGEGTQYF. The CDR3, as DNA: TGTGCCAGTTTAGGGGAGGGGACCCAGTACTTC.

This clone was seen a handful of times. The chain is built from TRBV25-1 and TRBJ1-2, with D possibly matching TRBD1 (6 bases). V shed 8 bases and J shed 3 bases, with 22 bases lying between them. CDR1 and CDR2 (germline): MGHDK, SYGVNS. There are 16 residues in the CDR3. DNA of the CDR3: TGTGCCAGCGTCCTAGGGCTACAGGGACGTGACTATGGCTACACCTTC. Protein: CASVLGLQGRDYGYTF.

The rearrangement uses TRBV6-5 and TRBJ2-7; D ambiguous. The V gene lost 2 bases and the J gene lost 0 bases, with 5 bases spanning the gap. The germline gives CDR1 MNHEY, CDR2 SVGAGI. This CDR3 has 13 amino acids. The CDR3 DNA reads TGTGCCAGCAGTTACGGGGACTCCTACGAGCAGTACTTC. Amino acid sequence: CASSYGDSYEQYF.

This clone was counted between two and nine times. V usage is TRBV6-6 and J usage is TRBJ1-5, with TRBD1 identical over 7 bases. The V segment lost 4 bases and the J segment 0 bases; nucleotides outside the gene matches: 6. The germline V gene has CDR1 MNHNY and CDR2 SVGAGI (reference sequence). CDR3 size: 16 residues. The CDR3 region has the DNA TGTGCCAGCAGTTCCGAAGGGACAGATAGCAATCAGCCCCAGCATTTT. Its protein product is CASSSEGTDSNQPQHF.

The chain employs TRBV28 and TRBJ1-5; D may be TRBD1 (5 bases). The CDR3 length is 15 residues. Germline V gives CDR1 MDHEN, CDR2 SYDVKM. The V gene lost 1 base and the J gene lost 2 bases, with 9 bases spanning the gap. The CDR3 DNA is TGTGCCAGCAGTTTATACGGGGGAGGCAATCAGCCCCAGCATTTT. Amino acid sequence: CASSLYGGGNQPQHF.

The chain uses TRBV10-3 and TRBJ1-2; D gene ambiguous. Trimming pared 4 bases from V and 2 bases from J, leaving 17 bases between. CDR3 size: 16 residues. Germline CDR1 and CDR2: ENHRY and SYGVKD. CDR3 nucleotides: TGTGCCATCAGTGCCCTACTTAGACCGAAGAACTATGGCTACACCTTC. As protein: CAISALLRPKNYGYTF.

This clone was recorded once. The chain recombines TRBV5-1 with TRBJ1-2; possibly TRBD1 for D (5 bases). The CDR3 has 12 amino acids. Trimming removed 7 bases at V and 4 bases at J, with 11 bases between. Per germline, CDR1 SGHRS and CDR2 YFSETQ. The CDR3 protein is CASQGSPYGYTF. The DNA for the CDR3 is TGCGCCAGCCAGGGTTCCCCCTATGGCTACACCTTC.

The J gene is TRBJ2-7, the V gene TRBV29-1; 10 nucleotides agree with TRBD1. From germline, CDR1 is SQVTM and CDR2 ANQGSEA. With 5 bases clipped from V and 3 bases from J, the junction kept 10 bases outside the gene matches. CDR3 length: 15 residues. Here the CDR3 reads CSVTDRGHAGYEQYF. The CDR3 DNA sequence: TGCAGCGTTACTGACAGGGGGCACGCGGGCTACGAGCAGTACTTC.

The J gene is TRBJ2-5, the V gene TRBV13, with 7 bases identical to TRBD1. The trim removed 2 bases at V and 3 bases at J, leaving 18 bases unmatched. This CDR3 region has 19 residues. Germline assignment: CDR1 PRHDT and CDR2 FYEKMQ (reference sequence). The CDR3 reads CASSLRRDRGQALEETQYF. As DNA, the CDR3 is TGTGCCAGCAGCTTAAGAAGGGATCGCGGACAGGCCCTAGAAGAGACCCAGTACTTC.